Listed below are T cell receptor beta chains from one sample, sequenced in a study of PD-1 blockade in classical Hodgkin lymphoma. TCRdb's table, derived via immunoSEQ multiplex PCR, lists solely in-frame clones and lacks some. Here the sample spans around 32,000 clones, about 88% being singletons. Source material: CD4+ T cells from blood. The receptors shown here come from a human donor with classical Hodgkin lymphoma. Each CDR3 is given with its conserved first and last residue. The D gene is left open where the match is weak. Size values are once, few and many counts, or a class for expanded clones, and some rows have none.

>.|once|TRBJ2-3|TRBV11-3
CASSLGGTDTQYF
TGTGCCAGCAGCTTAGGCGGCACAGATACGCAGTATTTT
>TRBD1|.|TRBJ1-5|TRBV7-9
CASSLARDRVQPQHF
TGTGCCAGCAGCTTAGCGAGGGACAGGGTTCAGCCCCAGCATTTT
>.|.|TRBJ2-7|TRBV6-5
CASRPGTPAYEQYF
TGTGCCAGCAGACCAGGGACACCGGCCTACGAGCAGTACTTC
>TRBD2|.|TRBJ2-5|TRBV11-3
CASSLGRTSGSGRETQYF
TGTGCCAGCAGCTTGGGTAGGACTAGCGGGAGCGGGAGAGAGACCCAGTACTTC
>TRBD2|.|TRBJ2-5|TRBV7-3
CASSPWVLAGVSTSQETQYF
TGTGCCAGCAGCCCCTGGGTTCTAGCGGGGGTATCAACTTCCCAAGAGACCCAGTACTTC
>.|.|TRBJ2-7|TRBV20-1
CSAVRVYEQYF
TGCAGTGCTGTAAGAGTCTACGAGCAGTACTTC
>TRBD2|.|TRBJ2-1|TRBV6-1
CASSRLAGGTVFF
TGTGCCAGCAGTCGACTAGCGGGAGGAACCGTGTTCTTC
>TRBD1|.|TRBJ2-7|TRBV18
CASSPRDSLNEQYF
TGTGCCAGCTCACCCAGGGACAGCCTAAATGAGCAGTACTTC
>TRBD1|few|TRBJ2-6|TRBV9
CASHPTGAPLGANVLTF
TGTGCCAGCCACCCCACAGGGGCCCCTCTCGGGGCCAACGTCCTGACTTTC
>.|.|TRBJ2-3|TRBV4-1
CASSQDRATDTQYF
TGCGCCAGCAGCCAAGATAGGGCCACAGATACGCAGTATTTT
>.|.|TRBJ1-2|TRBV6-5
CASRGYVGYGYTF
TGTGCCAGCAGGGGTTATGTAGGGTATGGCTACACCTTC
>.|.|TRBJ1-2|TRBV5-4
CASSRDGGGLYGYTF
TGTGCCAGCAGCCGGGACGGCGGGGGTCTCTATGGCTACACCTTC
>TRBD1|.|TRBJ1-4|TRBV28
CASRTGGWEKLFF
TGTGCCAGCAGGACAGGGGGTTGGGAAAAACTGTTTTTT
>.|.|TRBJ1-3|TRBV9
CASRRESAGNTIYF
TGTGCCAGCAGGAGGGAATCGGCTGGAAACACCATATATTTT
>.|.|TRBJ1-1|TRBV27
CASTEDTEAFF
TGTGCCAGCACAGAAGACACTGAAGCTTTCTTT
>.|.|TRBJ2-5|TRBV21-1
CASSTGGGTRVRTEETQYF
TGTGCCAGCAGCACCGGGGGGGGCACAAGGGTTAGAACGGAAGAGACCCAGTACTTC
>.|.|TRBJ1-1|TRBV10-3
CAISDRAGNTEAFF
TGTGCCATCAGTGATAGGGCCGGGAACACTGAAGCTTTCTTT
>TRBD1|once|TRBJ2-5|TRBV7-2
CASSRGQGGETQYF
TGTGCCAGCAGCCGGGGACAGGGCGGGGAGACCCAGTACTTC
>.|.|TRBJ1-1|TRBV28
CASKVRNTEAFF
TGTGCCAGCAAAGTAAGAAACACTGAAGCTTTCTTT